One sample yielded the 14 T cell receptor beta chains listed below, sequenced in a study of shared clonotypes between healthy human individuals. As defined, naive CD8 cells were CD45RO-negative and positively selected for CCR7, with terminally differentiated effector memory CD45RA+ cells excluded. Repertoires were generated with immunoSEQ multiplex PCR, while TCRdb's copy carries only in-frame clones and drops some. Of about 600,000 clones in the sample, roughly 98% were seen once. Sequencing was carried out using naive CD8+ T cells sorted from blood. These receptors originate from a man aged 25 to 40 in good health.

The rearrangement links TRBV7-8 to TRBJ1-1; D is possibly TRBD1 (5 bases). The CDR3 runs 14 residues. Trimming removed 2 bases at V and 5 bases at J, with 12 bases between. Per germline, CDR1 SGHVS and CDR2 FQNEAQ. CDR3 amino acids: CASSLPQVGTEAFF. CDR3 in DNA: TGTGCCAGCAGCTTACCACAGGTGGGGACTGAAGCTTTCTTT.

The V gene is TRBV9, the J gene TRBJ2-7; D is unclear. The CDR3 has 13 amino acids. Germline CDR1 is SGDLS and CDR2 is YYNGEE. The V end lost 0 bases, the J end lost 3 bases, and 7 bases lay between the germline ends. The CDR3 nucleotides are TGTGCCAGCAGCGTAGCCAATGACTACGAGCAGTACTTC. This gives the protein CASSVANDYEQYF.

The chain couples TRBV9 to TRBJ2-1, with TRBD2 identical over 14 bases. CDR3 size: 20 residues. The V and J ends lost 0 bases and 0 bases, in that order; junction bases with no gene match: 8. Germline CDR1 SGDLS, CDR2 YYNGEE. In nucleotides, the CDR3 is TGTGCCAGCAGCGTAGTAGGTGGGACTAGCGGGAGAAGCTCCTACAATGAGCAGTTCTTC. This translates into CASSVVGGTSGRSSYNEQFF.

The J gene is TRBJ1-1, the V gene TRBV4-1, with D tentatively TRBD1 (6 bases). V was shortened by 0 bases and J by 4 bases, with 9 bases between the two germline ends. This CDR3 is 14 amino acids long. CDR1 and CDR2 from the germline V gene are MGHRA and YSYEKL. DNA for the CDR3: TGCGCCAGCAGCCAAGATCAGGGGCCCACTGAAGCTTTCTTT. Protein: CASSQDQGPTEAFF.

The count of this clone is one. The gene calls are TRBV28 and TRBJ2-7; 8 positions agree with TRBD1. V shed 2 bases and J 2 bases; nucleotides not matched to a gene: 8. From germline, CDR1 is MDHEN and CDR2 SYDVKM. The CDR3 is made up of 16 amino acids. CDR3 in amino acids: CASSLRQGKSAYEQYF. CDR3 bases: TGTGCCAGCAGTTTACGACAGGGGAAGTCGGCCTACGAGCAGTACTTC.

This chain joins TRBV11-2 and TRBJ2-7, with D hard to call. CDR3 length equals 13 residues. Germline V CDR1 and CDR2: SGHAT, FQNNGV. V was trimmed by 6 bases and J by 0 bases, leaving 9 bases between them. For the CDR3, the DNA is TGTGCCAGCAGTCTCGACAACTCCTACGAGCAGTACTTC. Translated: CASSLDNSYEQYF. Using reference TRBV11-2 and TRBJ2-7 for the parts outside the CDR3, the full variable domain is EAGVAQSPRYKIIEKRQSVAFWCNPISGHATLYWYQQILGQGPKLLIQFQNNGVVDDSQLPKDRFSAERLKGVDSTLKIQPAKLEDSAVYLCASSLDNSYEQYFGPGTRLTVT.

The chain combines TRBV28 with TRBJ1-1; maybe TRBD1 (6 bases). The V and J ends lost 6 bases and 5 bases respectively, with 13 bases between them. The germline CDR1 and CDR2 sequences are MDHEN and SYDVKM. CDR3 length: 13 residues. In nucleotides, the CDR3 is TGTGCCAGCAGCTCTCGGGGGCCAACTGAAGCTTTCTTT. Its protein is CASSSRGPTEAFF.

The chain employs TRBV5-1 and TRBJ1-1, with TRBD1 matching 7 bases. Looked up from germline, CDR1 is SGHRS and CDR2 is YFSETQ. The CDR3 totals 18 residues. V dropped 4 bases and J dropped 2; count of bases not matched to a gene: 17. The CDR3 DNA reads TGCGCCAGCAGCCTCCCCAGCGCTCGAGACAGGGCCAACACTGAAGCTTTCTTT. Translating it yields CASSLPSARDRANTEAFF.

The rearrangement links TRBV7-8 to TRBJ2-3; 11 nucleotides agree with TRBD2. This CDR3 has 15 residues. V shed 6 bases, J shed 6 bases, and the junction held 8 bases outside the gene matches. From germline, CDR1 is SGHVS and CDR2 FQNEAQ. CDR3 protein: CASRPTSGKADTQYF. The DNA of the CDR3 is TGTGCCAGCAGACCGACTAGCGGGAAGGCGGATACGCAGTATTTT. Full variable domain (rest looked up from reference TRBV7-8 and TRBJ2-3): GAGVSQSPRYKVAKRGQDVALRCDPISGHVSLFWYQQALGQGPEFLTYFQNEAQLDKSGLPSDRFFAERPEGSVSTLKIQRTQQEDSAVYLCASRPTSGKADTQYFGPGTRLTVL.

In DNA, the CDR3 is TGTGCCAGCAGCTGGAGACTAGTCGGGAGAGAGAGCACCGGGGAGCTGTTTTTT. Protein product: CASSWRLVGRESTGELFF. The chain uses TRBV13 and TRBJ2-2; D is possibly TRBD2 (6 bases). Per the germline V gene, CDR1 is PRHDT and CDR2 is FYEKMQ (reference sequence). CDR3 length equals 18 residues. V lost 4 bases and J lost 4, with 22 bases in between.

The V call is TRBV4-1, the J call TRBJ2-7, with 12 bases fitting TRBD2. V gave up 5 bases and J gave up 9 bases; unmatched junction bases: 8. The CDR3 spans 14 residues. The germline V gene has CDR1 MGHRA and CDR2 YSYEKL. Written as DNA, the CDR3 is TGCGCCAGCAGCTCTACGGGACTAGCGGGTTGGCAGTACTTC. It encodes CASSSTGLAGWQYF.

This clone came up once. The genes are TRBV4-1 and TRBJ2-4; 9 nucleotides align to TRBD2. V lost 1 base, J lost 1 base, and 11 bases stayed unmatched. CDR3 length equals 19 residues. Germline loops: CDR1 MGHRA, CDR2 YSYEKL. The CDR3 coding sequence is TGCGCCAGCAGCCAAGTAGGCGGGAGGGGGACCGGGGCCAAAAACATTCAGTACTTC. It encodes CASSQVGGRGTGAKNIQYF.

The chain is built from TRBV18 and TRBJ2-7; 8 nucleotides agree with TRBD1. Germline V gene lookup returns CDR1 KGHSH and CDR2 LQKENI. With V trimmed by 5 bases and J by 6 bases, 12 bases remained unmatched. There are 15 residues in the CDR3. The DNA of the CDR3 is TGTGCCAGCTCATCGACAGGGGTTTTTCCGGGCGAGCAGTACTTC. Amino acids: CASSSTGVFPGEQYF. The full variable domain, completed using reference TRBV18 and TRBJ2-7, is NAGVMQNPRHLVRRRGQEARLRCSPMKGHSHVYWYRQLPEEGLKFMVYLQKENIIDESGMPKERFSAEFPKEGPSILRIQQVVRGDSAAYFCASSSTGVFPGEQYFGPGTRLTVT.

The V call is TRBV6-1, the J call TRBJ1-1, with TRBD1 identical over 8 bases. This CDR3 comprises 13 residues. The junction had 2 bases not matched to a gene; V was cut back by 6 bases and J by 2 bases. The germline gives CDR1 MNHNS, CDR2 SASEGT. The CDR3 reads CASRQGVNTEAFF. Here the CDR3 DNA reads TGTGCCAGCAGACAGGGGGTAAACACTGAAGCTTTCTTT.